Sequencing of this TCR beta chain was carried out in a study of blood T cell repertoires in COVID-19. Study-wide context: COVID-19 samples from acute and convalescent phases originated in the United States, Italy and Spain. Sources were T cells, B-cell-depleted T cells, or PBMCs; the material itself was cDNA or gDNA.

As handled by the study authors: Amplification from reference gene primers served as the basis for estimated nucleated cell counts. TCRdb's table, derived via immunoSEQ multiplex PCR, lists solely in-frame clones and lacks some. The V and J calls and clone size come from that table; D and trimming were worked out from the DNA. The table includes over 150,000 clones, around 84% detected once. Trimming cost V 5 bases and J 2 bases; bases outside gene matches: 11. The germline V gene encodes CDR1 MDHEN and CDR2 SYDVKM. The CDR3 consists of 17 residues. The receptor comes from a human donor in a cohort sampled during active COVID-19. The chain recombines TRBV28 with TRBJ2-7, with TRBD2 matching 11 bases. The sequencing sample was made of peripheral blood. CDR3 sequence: CASSLGGLAGGPYEQYF. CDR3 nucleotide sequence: TGTGCCAGCAGTCTAGGAGGCCTAGCGGGAGGCCCCTACGAGCAGTACTTC. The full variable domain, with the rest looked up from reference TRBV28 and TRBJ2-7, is DVKVTQSSRYLVKRTGEKVFLECVQDMDHENMFWYRQDPGLGLRLIYFSYDVKMKEKGDIPEGYSVSREKKERFSLILESASTNQTSMYLCASSLGGLAGGPYEQYFGPGTRLTVT.